This T cell receptor beta chain comes out of a study of cytomegalovirus exposure and HLA in healthy donors. PCR amplification relied on 60 Vbeta primers (plus 13 Jbeta primers). Assay used: immunoSEQ multiplex PCR; TCRdb lists only in-frame clones, some missing. The profile shows under 200,000 clones, approximately 83% of them singletons. CDR3 length: 14 residues. Trimming cost V 3 bases and J 2 bases, with 11 bases left between them. In germline, CDR1 is KGHSH, CDR2 LQKENI. This TCR came from a man between 18 and 35 years old in good health and CMV-seropositive. The chain recombines TRBV18 with TRBJ2-7; possibly TRBD1 for D (6 bases). What was sequenced was PBMCs. DNA for the CDR3: TGTGCCAGCTCACCCCCGGACAGACCCTACGAGCAGTACTTC. Protein: CASSPPDRPYEQYF.